Presented here are 13 T cell receptor beta chains from one specimen sequenced in a study of T cell repertoires in cytomegalovirus infection. No antigens are known for them. In TCRdb, the reads were re-called with MiXCR into one record per CDR3 protein. The sample yields 550,000 to 850,000 distinct CDR3 sequences, 30% to 35% seen once. The sequenced sample was cultured PBMCs, obtained from culture after CMV antigen stimulation. These receptors all come from a human donor in good health (CMV status not recorded). Some clones in this sample may be carry-over from other donors' samples.

This clonotype was recorded a few times. The chain has TRBV5-6 and TRBJ2-7, with a weak D call TRBD1 (6 bases). Germline CDR1 reads SGHDT; CDR2 reads YYEEEE. The CDR3 is made up of 12 amino acids. Trimming removed 4 bases from V and 7 bases from J, with 12 bases in between. The CDR3 sequence: CASSLNQGEQYF. CDR3 in DNA: TGTGCCAGCAGCCTAAACCAGGGGGAGCAGTACTTC.

This clonotype was seen more than once but under ten times. J is TRBJ2-5 and V is TRBV10-3; 7 bases agree with TRBD1. Germline V CDR1 and CDR2: ENHRY, SYGVKD. The CDR3 runs 16 residues. The ends lost 0 bases at V and 5 bases at J; junction bases unmatched: 9. CDR3 amino acids: CAISESGQRRPETQYF. The CDR3 DNA sequence: TGTGCCATCAGTGAGTCGGGACAGAGGAGACCGGAGACCCAGTACTTC.

This clonotype was seen repeatedly, ten times or more. The chain has TRBV7-6 and TRBJ2-3; D is unclear. Per germline, CDR1 SGHVS and CDR2 FNYEAQ. The CDR3 sequence is 13 residues long. V lost 2 bases and J 5 bases, leaving 8 bases between the germline ends. This CDR3 is CASSLQLGDTQYF. The DNA of the CDR3 is TGTGCCAGCAGCTTACAATTGGGAGATACGCAGTATTTT.

This clonotype was recorded a few times. The chain couples TRBV6-1 to TRBJ2-7, with D unclear. V lost 6 bases and J 1 base, leaving 10 bases between the germline ends. The CDR3 totals 13 residues. Germline CDR1 is MNHNS and CDR2 is SASEGT. The CDR3 loop reads CASRETDSYEQYF. DNA for the CDR3: TGTGCCAGCAGAGAGACGGATTCCTACGAGCAGTACTTC.

The J gene is TRBJ1-5, the V gene TRBV7-2; tentative D call: TRBD1 (5 bases). The length of the CDR3 is 16 residues. V was clipped by 3 bases and J by 4 bases, with 16 bases between them. Germline V gene sequence: CDR1 SGHTA, CDR2 FQGNSA. The DNA for the CDR3 is TGTGCCAGCAGCTTGGGCCCAGGGCGGATTAATCAGCCCCAGCATTTT. Amino acid sequence: CASSLGPGRINQPQHF.

With respect to this clonotype: It is unclear where the CDR3 begins or ends on the DNA, so no DNA is shown, and the CDR3 is as TCRdb lists it. The chain joins TRBV6-6 to TRBJ1-1; TRBD1, the D gene given by the table, was not confirmed from the DNA. Germline V gene sequence: CDR1 MNHNY, CDR2 SVGAGI (reference sequence). The CDR3 totals 17 residues, both ends included. The CDR3 sequence: CASSTSNPGGGNTEAFF.

The rearrangement joins TRBV20-1 to TRBJ1-2; maybe TRBD1 (6 bases). The CDR3 has 14 amino acids. V lost 3 bases and J lost 6, with 17 bases in between. Germline V CDR1 and CDR2: DFQATT, SNEGSKA (reference sequence). This chain's CDR3 is CSASRSRGADGYTF. The CDR3 DNA follows: TGCAGTGCTAGCCGCTCGAGGGGGGCGGATGGCTACACCTTC.

The gene calls are TRBV6-1 and TRBJ1-5, with D tentatively TRBD1 (5 bases). The V end lost 0 bases, the J end lost 5 bases, and 14 bases lay between the germline ends. Germline V lookup: CDR1 MNHNS, CDR2 SASEGT. This CDR3 spans 16 amino acids. As DNA, the CDR3 is TGTGCCAGCAGTGAAGCACGTGGGGCCAGGGATCAGCCCCAGCATTTT. Residues: CASSEARGARDQPQHF.

The chain uses TRBV7-2 and TRBJ2-4; 8 bases are a match to TRBD1. Germline values: CDR1 SGHTA, CDR2 FQGNSA. V trimming: 6 bases; J trimming: 7 bases; junction bases outside the gene matches: 8. This CDR3 is built from 14 residues. In DNA form, the CDR3 reads TGTGCCAGCAGTCGGGACAGGTTTTACAACATTCAGTACTTC. It translates to CASSRDRFYNIQYF. Variable domain in full (rest from reference TRBV7-2 and TRBJ2-4): GAGVSQSPSNKVTEKGKDVELRCDPISGHTALYWYRQSLGQGLEFLIYFQGNSAPDKSGLPSDRFSAERTGGSVSTLTIQRTQQEDSAVYLCASSRDRFYNIQYFGAGTRLSVL.

About this clonotype itself: A read error may account for a junction end that differs from germline. The J gene is TRBJ1-2, the V gene TRBV7-6, with D possibly TRBD1 on 5 matching bases. The CDR3 has 11 amino acids. Per the germline V gene, CDR1 is SGHVS and CDR2 is FNYEAQ. CDR3 sequence reads: CASSPRDGDTF. CDR3 sequence (DNA): TGTGCCAGCAGCCCCAGGGATGGCGACACCTTC.

The sample holds a few counts of this clonotype. The chain is built from TRBV28 and TRBJ2-1; D gene uncertain. The germline gives CDR1 MDHEN, CDR2 SYDVKM. Deletions cut 2 bases from V and 12 bases from J, with 14 bases between. CDR3 size: 13 residues. The DNA for the CDR3 is TGTGCCAGCAGTTTAGTCGGGCCTAAAGGGCAGTTCTTC. Translated, it gives CASSLVGPKGQFF.

There are a few counts of this clonotype. J is TRBJ2-1 and V is TRBV7-6; no clear D. V lost 5 bases to trimming and J lost 4 bases, with 15 bases between them. Looked up from germline, CDR1 is SGHVS and CDR2 is FNYEAQ. The CDR3 runs 15 residues. The CDR3 region has the DNA TGTGCCAGCAGCACGACAACCCCAGGATACAATGAGCAGTTCTTC. It yields the protein CASSTTTPGYNEQFF.

In this sample, this clonotype turned up a few times. The CDR3 DNA sequence: TGTGCCAGCAGCCAAGATTGGGGAGATACGCAGTATTTT. Its protein is CASSQDWGDTQYF. The chain employs TRBV4-2 and TRBJ2-3; D not resolved. The CDR3 is 13 amino acids. V lost 0 bases to trimming and J lost 5 bases, with 6 bases between them. In germline, CDR1 is LGHNA, CDR2 YNFKEQ.